This T cell receptor (beta chain) was sequenced during a study of radiotherapy plus CTLA-4 blockade in lung cancer. Across the study: Disease control was present in around a third of patients, and objective responses in roughly 17%.

As for this clone: Antigen: not known.

The protocol was immunoSEQ multiplex PCR, while the TCRdb copy is restricted to in-frame clones and leaves out a portion. The repertoire holds about 19,000 clones, with about 82% as singletons. Trimming removed 1 base from V and 2 bases from J, with 11 bases in between. Germline V gives CDR1 SGHTA, CDR2 FQGTGA. The CDR3 length is 15 residues. Study-level findings and limits: Blood saw expansion of tumor-derived TCR clones after radiotherapy plus ipilimumab. Response, reportedly, was best predicted by interferon-beta along with early blood T cell clone dynamics.

Those with chemo-refractory metastatic non-small-cell lung cancer were treated with focal radiation combined with CTLA-4 blockade using ipilimumab. The V and J genes are TRBV7-3 and TRBJ1-1; a weak D match, TRBD1 (6 bases). This TCR was recovered from a human donor with non-small cell lung cancer whose response to radiotherapy plus ipilimumab could not be evaluated. The material sequenced was peripheral blood, taken from a patient treated with radiotherapy plus ipilimumab. CDR3 region: CASSLISGANTEAFF. CDR3 in DNA: TGTGCCAGCAGCTTAATTTCAGGGGCCAACACTGAAGCTTTCTTT.